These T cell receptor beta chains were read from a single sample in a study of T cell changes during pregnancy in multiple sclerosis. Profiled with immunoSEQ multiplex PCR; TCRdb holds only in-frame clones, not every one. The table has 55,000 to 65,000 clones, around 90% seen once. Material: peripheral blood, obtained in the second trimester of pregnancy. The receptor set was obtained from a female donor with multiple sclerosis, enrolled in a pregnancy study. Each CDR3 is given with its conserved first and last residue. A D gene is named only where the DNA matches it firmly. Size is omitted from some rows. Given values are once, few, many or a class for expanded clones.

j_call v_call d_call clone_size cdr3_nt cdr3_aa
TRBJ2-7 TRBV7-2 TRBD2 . TGTGCCAGCAGCCAACTAGCGGGAGGCGAGCAGTACTTC CASSQLAGGEQYF
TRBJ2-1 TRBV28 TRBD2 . TGTGCCAGCAGTTTGGGGACTAGCCGTGAGTTCTTC CASSLGTSREFF
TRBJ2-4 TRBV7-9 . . TGTGCCAGCAGCGCGGGCACCAACATTCAGTACTTC CASSAGTNIQYF
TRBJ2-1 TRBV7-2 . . TGTGCCAGCAGCTTTAGTGGTGCGGAGTTGGCCTACAATGAGCAGTTCTTC CASSFSGAELAYNEQFF
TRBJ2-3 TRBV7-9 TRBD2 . TGTGCCAGCAGCCCCCCGGGGGGGGGCACAGATACGCAGTATTTT CASSPPGGGTDTQYF
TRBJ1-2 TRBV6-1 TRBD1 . TGTGCCAGCAGTTCCGGGACAGAGTTCTATGGCTACACCTTC CASSSGTEFYGYTF
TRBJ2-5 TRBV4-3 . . TGCGCCAGCAGCCAAGTGATGGACTGGGGGTCATCGCGGGGGACCCAGTACTTC CASSQVMDWGSSRGTQYF
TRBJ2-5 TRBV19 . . TGTGCCAGTAGTTCCCTCGCCGACACCCAAGAGACCCAGTACTTC CASSSLADTQETQYF
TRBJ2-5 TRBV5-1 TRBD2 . TGCGCCAGCAGCTTGGCCAGCGGGAGTGTGGGAGAGACCCAGTACTTC CASSLASGSVGETQYF
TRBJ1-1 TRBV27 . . TGTGCCAGCAGAAGGGACTCTCGGGCTTTCTTT CASRRDSRAFF
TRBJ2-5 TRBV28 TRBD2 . TGTGCCAGCAGCCGGGGGACTAGCGGGCTTCAAGAGACCCAGTACTTC CASSRGTSGLQETQYF
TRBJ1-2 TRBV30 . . TGTGCCTGGAAGCGTCGGCAGTTCCTACCTTATGGCTACACCTTC CAWKRRQFLPYGYTF
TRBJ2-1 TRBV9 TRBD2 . TGTGCCAGCAGCGGAAGCGGGAGCTCCTACAATGAGCAGTTCTTC CASSGSGSSYNEQFF
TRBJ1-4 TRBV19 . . TGTGCCAGTAGTATGGGCCGGGGGGCTGAAAAACTGTTTTTT CASSMGRGAEKLFF
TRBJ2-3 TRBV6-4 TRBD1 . TGTGCCAGCAGTGACTCACAGGGGGCCCCAGATACGCAGTATTTT CASSDSQGAPDTQYF
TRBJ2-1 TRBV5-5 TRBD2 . TGTGCCAGCAGCACGGGACTAGCGGGACCCTTATTTCCCCGGGAGCAGTTCTTC CASSTGLAGPLFPREQFF
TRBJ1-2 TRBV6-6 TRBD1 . TGTGCCAGCAGTTCCTCCACGGGACAGGGGAATGGCTACACCTTC CASSSSTGQGNGYTF
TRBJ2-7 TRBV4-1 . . TGCGCCAGCAGAGGGGGATCCTACTACGAGCAGTACTTC CASRGGSYYEQYF
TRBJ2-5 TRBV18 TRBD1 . TGTGCCAGCTCACTAGAACAAACAGGGGGTCGAGAGACCCAGTACTTC CASSLEQTGGRETQYF
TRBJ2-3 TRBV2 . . TGTGCCAGCAGTGGTGGAGTGCTGGGGCTTAGTGGGGCAGATATGCAGTATTTT CASSGGVLGLSGADMQYF
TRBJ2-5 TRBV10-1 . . TGCGCCACTAGAGGGGCAGGGGATTTTCAGGAGACCCAGTACTTC CATRGAGDFQETQYF
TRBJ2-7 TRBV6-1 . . TGTGCCAGCAGTGAAAGGAACAGGGTCTCCTACGAGCAGTACTTC CASSERNRVSYEQYF
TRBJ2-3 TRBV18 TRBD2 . TGTGCCAGCTCATTAACTAGCGAGGTAGCAGATACGCAGTATTTT CASSLTSEVADTQYF
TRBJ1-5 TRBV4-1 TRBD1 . TGCGCCAGCAGCCAGAGAAACCAGGGGGGCAGTCAGCCCCAGCATTTT CASSQRNQGGSQPQHF
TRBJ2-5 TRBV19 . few TGTGCCAGTAGTATCACATTGGAGGAGACCCAGTACTTC CASSITLEETQYF
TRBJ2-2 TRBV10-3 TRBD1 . TGTGCCATCAGTGAGAGGACAGGGGGCGAAGGCGGGGAGCTGTTTTTT CAISERTGGEGGELFF
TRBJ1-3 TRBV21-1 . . TGTGCCAGCAGCAATGACCGGGACAGGGGGGATAACACCATATATTTT CASSNDRDRGDNTIYF
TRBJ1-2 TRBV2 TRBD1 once TGTGCCAGCACCCAAGGGACAGCGATTAACTATGGCTACACCTTC CASTQGTAINYGYTF
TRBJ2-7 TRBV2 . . TGTGCCAGCAGCTTCCACTCAAAAGGGGGCTACGAGCAGTACTTC CASSFHSKGGYEQYF
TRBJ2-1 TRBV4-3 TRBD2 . TGCGCCAGCAGCCAAGAATCGGCTAGCGGGAGCAATGAGCAGTTCTTC CASSQESASGSNEQFF
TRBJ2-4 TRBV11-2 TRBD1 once TGTGCCAGCAGCTCGACAGGGCTAAACATTCAGTACTTC CASSSTGLNIQYF
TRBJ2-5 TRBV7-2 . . TGTGCCAGCAGCGTACAAGAGACCCAGTACTTC CASSVQETQYF
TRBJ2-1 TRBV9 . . TGTGCCAGCAGCGTAGCTGGTCTAATCTCCTACAATGAGCAGTTCTTC CASSVAGLISYNEQFF
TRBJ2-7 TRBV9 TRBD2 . TGTGCCAGCAGCTTGAGCGGGGGGCCAGGGGAGCAGTACTTC CASSLSGGPGEQYF
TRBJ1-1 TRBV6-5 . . TGTGCCAGCAGTTACCCCGGGGGGGCGATCACTGAAGCTTTCTTT CASSYPGGAITEAFF
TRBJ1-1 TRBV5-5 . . TGTGCCAGCAGCTTGGTGTGGGGAAGAGGGACTGAAGCTTTCTTT CASSLVWGRGTEAFF
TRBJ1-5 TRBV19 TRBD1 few TGTGCCAGTAGTACGATTAACAGGGGACTGGGACAGCCCCAGCATTTT CASSTINRGLGQPQHF
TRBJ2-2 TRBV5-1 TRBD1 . TGCGCCAGCCGCCGCGACAGGGGTTCGAACACCGGGGAGCTGTTTTTT CASRRDRGSNTGELFF
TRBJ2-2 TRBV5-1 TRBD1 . TGCGCCAGCAGCTTGGTTGGGACAGGGTACACCGGGGAGCTGTTTTTT CASSLVGTGYTGELFF
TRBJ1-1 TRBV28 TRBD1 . TGTGCCAGCAGTTCGGGACAGGTCAGCACTGAAGCTTTCTTT CASSSGQVSTEAFF
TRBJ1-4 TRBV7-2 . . TGTGCCAGCAGCTATTATTCAACTAATGAAAAACTGTTTTTT CASSYYSTNEKLFF
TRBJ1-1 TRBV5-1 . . TGCGCCAGCAGCTTCGGAGACCCAGGGTTAGGAGCTTTCTTT CASSFGDPGLGAFF
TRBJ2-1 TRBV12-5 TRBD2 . TGTGCTAGTGGTTTGGGACTAGCGGGAGGGGACAATGAGCAGTTCTTC CASGLGLAGGDNEQFF
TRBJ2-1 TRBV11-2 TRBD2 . TGTGCCAGCAGCTTTCTAGCGGGAAGGGAGCAGTTCTTC CASSFLAGREQFF
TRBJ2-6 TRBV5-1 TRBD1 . TGCGCCAGCAGCTTGGCCCAGGGGGCAGCCAACGTCCTGACTTTC CASSLAQGAANVLTF